This entry lists 8 T cell receptor beta chains sequenced from one sample in a study of cytomegalovirus exposure and HLA in healthy donors. PCR primers comprised 60 Vbeta and 13 Jbeta primers. Measured with immunoSEQ multiplex PCR; TCRdb has only the in-frame clones, and not every one. The top ten hold less than 4.5% of the sample, which has about 94,000 clones, 60% to 80% seen once. Sample: PBMCs. The source is a man aged 25 to 40 in good health and CMV-seronegative.

The chain carries TRBV19 and TRBJ2-7; 8 bases agree with TRBD1. The CDR3 has 15 residues. Unmatched junction bases numbered 7, after V lost 3 bases and J lost 3 bases. The germline V gene has CDR1 LNHDA and CDR2 SQIVND (reference sequence). CDR3 protein: CASSIGAGGSYEQYF. The CDR3 coding sequence is TGTGCCAGTAGTATTGGGGCAGGGGGCAGCTACGAGCAGTACTTC.

With regard to this clone: Different DNA sequences within this sample yield the same CDR3. The genes are TRBV7-9 and TRBJ2-1; D uncertain. In germline, CDR1 is SEHNR, CDR2 FQNEAQ (reference sequence). Trimming stripped 1 base from V and 10 bases from J, with 8 bases between. CDR3 length equals 12 residues. Written as DNA, the CDR3 is TGTGCCAGCAGCTTAGACAGTAGGGAGCAGTTCTTC. Its protein product is CASSLDSREQFF.

This chain links TRBV6-6 with TRBJ2-3; tentatively, D is TRBD1 (5 bases). V was pared by 5 bases and J by 5 bases, with 14 bases between. CDR1 is MNHNY and CDR2 is SVGAGI in the germline V gene (reference sequence). This CDR3 region has 14 residues. The DNA of the CDR3 is TGTGCCAGCAGTAATCTTCTCAGGGTAGATACGCAGTATTTT. Translation gives CASSNLLRVDTQYF.

CDR3 sequence reads: CASRPELAGAYNEQFF. DNA of the CDR3: TGTGCCAGCAGACCTGAACTAGCGGGAGCCTACAATGAGCAGTTCTTC. This chain joins TRBV27 and TRBJ2-1, with TRBD2 identical over 11 bases. CDR1 is MNHEY, CDR2 SMNVEV, per germline (reference sequence). This CDR3 has 16 amino acids. With V trimmed by 6 bases and J by 2 bases, 6 bases remained unmatched.

Points on this clone: Additional DNA sequences in this sample encode the identical CDR3. The chain recombines TRBV28 with TRBJ1-3, with 8 bases fitting TRBD1. V lost 5 bases to trimming and J lost 4 bases; unmatched junction nucleotides: 7. The CDR3 sequence is 15 residues long. Germline CDR1 reads MDHEN; CDR2 reads SYDVKM. CDR3 DNA sequence: TGTGCCAGCAGTGGGCAGGGGGCGGGGGGAAACACCATATATTTT. Translated: CASSGQGAGGNTIYF.

The chain couples TRBV11-2 to TRBJ1-6, with TRBD1 as a possible D gene (5 bases). CDR1 is SGHAT and CDR2 is FQNNGV in the germline V gene. There are 16 residues in the CDR3. The V end was cut by 0 bases, the J end by 9 bases, with 15 bases between. The CDR3 loop reads CASSLDLTGTGSPLHF. CDR3 sequence (DNA): TGTGCCAGCAGCTTAGATCTTACAGGAACGGGTTCACCCCTCCACTTT.

The chain has TRBV6-1 and TRBJ2-5; D might be TRBD1 (6 bases). Trimming shortened V by 1 base and J by 2 bases, and 11 bases separated the two germline ends. CDR3 length equals 15 residues. Germline loops: CDR1 MNHNS, CDR2 SASEGT. The CDR3: CASSEVWGTQETQYF. For the CDR3, the DNA is TGTGCCAGCAGTGAAGTATGGGGGACACAAGAGACCCAGTACTTC.

The chain has TRBV7-6 and TRBJ2-7, with TRBD1 matching 10 bases. Germline assignment: CDR1 SGHVS and CDR2 FNYEAQ. V shed 5 bases, J shed 8 bases, and the junction held 9 bases outside the gene matches. CDR3 size: 14 residues. CDR3 sequence: CASSTRDRGSQQYF. The CDR3 nucleotides are TGTGCCAGCAGCACCCGGGACAGGGGTAGCCAGCAGTACTTC.